This passage covers 24 T cell receptor beta chains from one sample sequenced in a study of control samples from healthy donors and cancer patients. The assay was immunoSEQ multiplex PCR, and TCRdb's table has in-frame clones only and misses some. The sample gives around 33,000 clones, around 86% of which show up once; less than 2% is in the top ten. Sequences were obtained from PBMCs. The receptors were sampled from a woman aged 40 to 50 with lung cancer.

The V call is TRBV5-4, the J call TRBJ2-5; 7 positions match TRBD1. The CDR3 contains 14 residues. V was clipped by 4 bases and J by 2 bases; unmatched bases: 5. Germline V gene sequence: CDR1 SGHNT, CDR2 YYREEE (reference sequence). The CDR3 protein is CASSPGQVQETQYF. CDR3 nucleotides: TGTGCCAGCAGCCCTGGACAGGTGCAAGAGACCCAGTACTTC.

V gene TRBV6-5 combines with J gene TRBJ2-7; D is ambiguous. Germline CDR1 MNHEY, CDR2 SVGAGI. Trimming shortened V by 7 bases and J by 4 bases, and 20 bases separated the two germline ends. The CDR3 is 15 amino acids. CDR3 amino acids: CASTAGRGARYEQYF. In DNA, the CDR3 is TGTGCCAGCACCGCAGGACGAGGAGCTCGTTACGAGCAGTACTTC.

This sequence joins TRBV4-2 and TRBJ1-1, with unresolved D. In germline, CDR1 is LGHNA, CDR2 YNFKEQ. This CDR3 comprises 14 residues. Trimming shortened V by 0 bases and J by 2 bases, and 7 bases separated the two germline ends. In DNA form, the CDR3 reads TGTGCCAGCAGCCAAGAGATAGCTAACACTGAAGCTTTCTTT. Its translation: CASSQEIANTEAFF.

The chain couples TRBV7-2 to TRBJ1-2; no firm D call. The CDR3 has 15 residues. The V gene lost 0 bases and the J gene lost 5 bases, with 13 bases spanning the gap. Germline V gene data show CDR1 as SGHTA and CDR2 as FQGNSA. The CDR3 sequence: CASSLAATLGYGYTF. Written as DNA, the CDR3 is TGTGCCAGCAGCTTAGCAGCCACGCTGGGGTATGGCTACACCTTC. The full variable domain, completed using reference TRBV7-2 and TRBJ1-2, is GAGVSQSPSNKVTEKGKDVELRCDPISGHTALYWYRQSLGQGLEFLIYFQGNSAPDKSGLPSDRFSAERTGGSVSTLTIQRTQQEDSAVYLCASSLAATLGYGYTFGSGTRLTVV.

CDR3 sequence (DNA): TGTGCCAGCGTACTCTTAGATGGCACAGATACGCAGTATTTT. This encodes CASVLLDGTDTQYF. The V and J genes are TRBV7-9 and TRBJ2-3; no clear D gene. This CDR3 is built from 14 residues. Per the germline V gene, CDR1 is SEHNR and CDR2 is FQNEAQ (reference sequence). Trimming stripped 8 bases from V and 1 base from J, with 13 bases between.

This clone appeared a few times. This chain uses TRBV13 with TRBJ1-6; weak D call: TRBD1 (5 bases). The CDR3 contains 14 residues. Between the trimmed V and J ends, which lost 5 bases and 14 bases, there was a span of 19 bases. The germline V gene has CDR1 PRHDT and CDR2 FYEKMQ (reference sequence). CDR3 sequence (DNA): TGTGCCAGCAGCCCAAGGGACGGTCTTCTGGCCCTCCACTTT. Amino acids: CASSPRDGLLALHF.

The chain is built from TRBV7-3 and TRBJ2-2, with D possibly being TRBD2 (7 bases). The CDR3 consists of 17 residues. Trimming took 5 bases from V and 0 from J, leaving 16 bases between them. Germline-derived CDR1 and CDR2 are SGHTA and FQGTGA. CDR3 residues: CASSIRGGGANTGELFF. CDR3 coding DNA: TGTGCCAGCAGCATACGGGGCGGGGGCGCGAACACCGGGGAGCTGTTTTTT.

The rearrangement links TRBV7-9 to TRBJ2-1; 11 bases align to TRBD2. Germline trimming cut 8 bases from V and 8 bases from J; bases unmatched to any gene: 5. The CDR3 extends over 13 amino acids. Germline V CDR1 and CDR2: SEHNR, FQNEAQ (reference sequence). CDR3 in amino acids: CASRLAGKDEQFF. CDR3 DNA: TGTGCCAGCCGACTAGCGGGGAAGGATGAGCAGTTCTTC.

The CDR3 bases are TGCGCCAGCAGCAAGGACGGGGAACAGCCCCAGCATTTT. Translating it yields CASSKDGEQPQHF. The rearrangement joins TRBV5-1 to TRBJ1-5; D call uncertain. Germline lookup yields CDR1 SGHRS and CDR2 YFSETQ. The germline V and J ends were trimmed by 4 bases and 7 bases, with 12 bases remaining between them. CDR3 length equals 13 residues.

About this clone: This sample also contains other DNA sequences that code for the same CDR3. This rearrangement joins TRBV19 to TRBJ1-1; D perhaps matches TRBD1 (6 bases). The CDR3 has 14 residues. V was clipped by 3 bases and J by 3 bases, with 11 bases between them. Germline V lookup: CDR1 LNHDA, CDR2 SQIVND (reference sequence). This chain's CDR3 is CASSMGAGDTEAFF. The CDR3 DNA reads TGTGCCAGTAGTATGGGGGCAGGGGACACTGAAGCTTTCTTT.

CDR3: CASSLRGANYGYTF. In DNA form, the CDR3 reads TGCGCCAGCAGCTTAAGGGGGGCTAACTATGGCTACACCTTC. The V and J genes are TRBV5-1 and TRBJ1-2; D perhaps matches TRBD1 (6 bases). The V and J ends lost 2 bases and 0 bases respectively, with 8 bases between them. Germline CDR1 is SGHRS and CDR2 is YFSETQ. CDR3 length: 14 residues.

The chain couples TRBV7-9 to TRBJ2-1, with a possible D match to TRBD1 (6 bases). Trimming shortened V by 3 bases and J by 4 bases, and 10 bases separated the two germline ends. The CDR3 runs 14 residues. Germline CDR1 SEHNR, CDR2 FQNEAQ (reference sequence). The CDR3 protein is CASSFQGSYNEQFF. The CDR3, as DNA: TGTGCCAGCAGCTTTCAGGGGAGTTACAATGAGCAGTTCTTC.

For this clone: A read error may produce the germline difference seen at one junction end. The chain couples TRBV7-3 to TRBJ1-1, with 8 nucleotides matching TRBD1. CDR3 length equals 13 residues. The germline V gene encodes CDR1 SGHTA and CDR2 FQGTGA. The CDR3 sequence: CASSLTGGREAFF. CDR3 bases: TGTGCCAGCAGCCTAACAGGGGGGCGTGAAGCTTTCTTT.

This clone came up once. The chain employs TRBV30 and TRBJ1-3, with a tentative D call TRBD1 (6 bases). Looked up from germline, CDR1 is GTSNPN and CDR2 is SVGIG (reference sequence). V was shortened by 7 bases and J by 3 bases, with 10 bases between the two germline ends. This CDR3 spans 12 amino acids. The CDR3 DNA follows: TGTGCCTTCACAGGGAGTGGAAACACCATATATTTT. Protein product: CAFTGSGNTIYF.

The rearrangement links TRBV7-8 to TRBJ2-3, with TRBD2 matching 8 bases. V shed 2 bases, J shed 4 bases, and the junction held 8 bases outside the gene matches. This CDR3 has 16 residues. CDR1 is SGHVS and CDR2 is FQNEAQ in the germline V gene. CDR3 in DNA: TGTGCCAGCAGCTTACGGACCGGGGGGGTCCCAGATACGCAGTATTTT. Protein product: CASSLRTGGVPDTQYF.

The count of this clone is one. The rearrangement joins TRBV6-5 to TRBJ1-2; 10 bases fit TRBD1. The CDR3 runs 16 residues. V gave up 0 bases and J gave up 6 bases; unmatched junction bases: 7. The germline CDR1 and CDR2 sequences are MNHEY and SVGAGI. CDR3 amino acids: CASSYSTGTGDHGYTF. CDR3 nucleotides: TGTGCCAGCAGTTACTCAACCGGGACAGGGGATCATGGCTACACCTTC.

The rearrangement links TRBV18 to TRBJ1-2; 7 positions match TRBD1. The germline CDR1 and CDR2 sequences are KGHSH and LQKENI. This CDR3 region has 14 residues. The V gene end was trimmed by 1 base and the J gene end by 6 bases; junction bases not matched to a gene: 5. CDR3 sequence reads: CASSPQQTGNGYTF. CDR3 nucleotide sequence: TGTGCCAGCTCACCACAGCAGACAGGGAATGGCTACACCTTC.

V gene TRBV19 combines with J gene TRBJ1-1, with 7 bases fitting TRBD1. The V gene's germline CDR1 is LNHDA and CDR2 SQIVND (reference sequence). CDR3 length equals 14 residues. The V and J ends lost 5 bases and 0 bases, in that order; junction bases with no gene match: 3. DNA of the CDR3: TGTGCCAGTAGTTGGGGACAGATGAACACTGAAGCTTTCTTT. Translating gives CASSWGQMNTEAFF.

The chain recombines TRBV28 with TRBJ2-3; tentatively, D is TRBD1 (6 bases). The germline CDR1 and CDR2 sequences are MDHEN and SYDVKM. The CDR3 has 14 amino acids. V lost 10 bases and J lost 2, with 16 bases in between. The CDR3, as DNA: TGTGCCACCCACGGGACACCCGACACAGATACGCAGTATTTT. This sequence encodes CATHGTPDTDTQYF.

This rearrangement joins TRBV29-1 to TRBJ1-1; D perhaps matches TRBD1 (6 bases). CDR3 length: 12 amino acids. V lost 8 bases, J lost 4 bases, and 14 bases lay in between. Per the germline V gene, CDR1 is SQVTM and CDR2 is ANQGSEA. The CDR3 region has the DNA TGCAGCTCCGAGGGGGGGGGCACTGAAGCTTTCTTT. Amino acids: CSSEGGGTEAFF.

This chain uses TRBV20-1 with TRBJ2-7; no firm D call. Trimming removed 6 bases at V and 1 base at J, with 7 bases between. CDR1 and CDR2 from the germline V gene are DFQATT and SNEGSKA (reference sequence). CDR3 length equals 11 residues. The CDR3 nucleotides read TGCAGTGCCAGGATTTCCTACGAGCAGTACTTC. Amino acids: CSARISYEQYF.

The rearrangement links TRBV4-3 to TRBJ1-4; no clear D. The V gene's germline CDR1 is LGHNA and CDR2 YSLEER. V lost 0 bases, J lost 8 bases, and 7 bases lay in between. The CDR3 consists of 13 residues. DNA of the CDR3: TGCGCCAGCAGCCAAGATGAATGGGAAAAACTGTTTTTT. Amino acids: CASSQDEWEKLFF.

The rearrangement uses TRBV5-4 and TRBJ2-3; no firm D call. The CDR3 contains 15 residues. V lost 1 base and J lost 4, with 13 bases in between. The V gene's germline CDR1 is SGHNT and CDR2 YYREEE (reference sequence). DNA for the CDR3: TGTGCCAGCAGCTTGTGGGCCCCCACCTCAGATACGCAGTATTTT. Translated: CASSLWAPTSDTQYF.

DNA of the CDR3: TGCGCCAGCAGAGCGCAGGACGTGAACACTGAAGCTTTCTTT. This encodes CASRAQDVNTEAFF. The chain links TRBV5-1 to TRBJ1-1; D not resolved. Germline loops: CDR1 SGHRS, CDR2 YFSETQ. The CDR3 length is 14 residues. V lost 5 bases to trimming and J lost 0 bases, with 11 bases between them. The full variable domain, with the rest looked up from reference TRBV5-1 and TRBJ1-1, is KAGVTQTPRYLIKTRGQQVTLSCSPISGHRSVSWYQQTPGQGLQFLFEYFSETQRNKGNFPGRFSGRQFSNSRSEMNVSTLELGDSALYLCASRAQDVNTEAFFGQGTRLTVV.